The TCR beta chain described here comes from a study of T cell changes during pregnancy in multiple sclerosis. TCRdb's table, derived via immunoSEQ multiplex PCR, lists solely in-frame clones and lacks some. Of tens of thousands of clones listed, roughly 93% are singletons. This CDR3 contains 15 residues. Trimming removed 0 bases at V and 5 bases at J, with 12 bases between. Germline V gene lookup returns CDR1 SGHRS and CDR2 YFSETQ. Source: peripheral blood, taken in the third trimester of pregnancy. This receptor was taken from a female donor with multiple sclerosis, enrolled in a pregnancy study. The chain links TRBV5-1 to TRBJ1-5; perhaps TRBD1 as D (6 bases). CDR3 protein: CASSLAGTPHQPQHF. The CDR3 nucleotides are TGCGCCAGCAGCTTGGCCGGGACACCCCATCAGCCCCAGCATTTT.